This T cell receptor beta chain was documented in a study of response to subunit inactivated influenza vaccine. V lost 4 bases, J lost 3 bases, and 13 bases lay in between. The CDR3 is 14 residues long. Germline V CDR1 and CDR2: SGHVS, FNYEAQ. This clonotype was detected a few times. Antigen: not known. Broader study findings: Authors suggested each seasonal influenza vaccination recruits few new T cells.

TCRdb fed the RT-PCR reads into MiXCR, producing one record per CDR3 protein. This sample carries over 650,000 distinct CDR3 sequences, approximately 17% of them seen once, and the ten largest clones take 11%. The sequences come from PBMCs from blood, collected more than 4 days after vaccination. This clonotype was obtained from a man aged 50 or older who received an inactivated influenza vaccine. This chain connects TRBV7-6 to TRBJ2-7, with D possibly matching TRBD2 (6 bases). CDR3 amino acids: CASSSPGDRYEQYF. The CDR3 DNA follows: TGTGCCAGCAGCTCCCCGGGGGATCGCTACGAGCAGTACTTC.